This TCR beta chain emerged from a study of beta chain features in type 1 diabetes. Whole-study findings and limits: Across patients, naive, central memory and Treg TCRB repertoires exhibited apparently greater similarity than was observed across healthy donors. People with Type 1 diabetes carried modestly yet significantly shorter TCRB CDR3s in all four CD4+ subsets.

The single heparinised draw taken from each donor contained about 120 mL of blood on average. In all sorted populations, purity surpassed 98%. Sequencing targeted expressed TCRB transcripts, as all isolated RNA had been reverse transcribed. Sequenced by immunoSEQ multiplex PCR; TCRdb stores in-frame clones only, minus some. The sample has 120,000 or so clones; 17% are singletons. CDR3 length: 14 residues. The V gene's germline CDR1 is MDHEN and CDR2 SYDVKM. With V trimmed by 5 bases and J by 5 bases, 6 bases remained unmatched. As for this clone: Its cognate antigen is unknown. A far larger clone is a single base away, which makes a read error likely.

What was sequenced was central memory CD4+ T cells from blood. The source is a man in his late teens or twenties with type 1 diabetes. The chain is built from TRBV28 and TRBJ2-5, with TRBD1 matching over 9 bases. The CDR3 here is CASSNRGRGETQYF. The CDR3 DNA follows: TGTGCCAGCAGTAACAGGGGGCGGGGCGAGACCCAGTACTTC.